These 7 T cell receptor beta chains came from one sample sequenced in a study of tumor-infiltrating lymphocytes in primary liver carcinoma. Reverse transcription of 500 ng total RNA with a constant-region primer produced TCR beta cDNA. Three nested multiplex PCR rounds, a slightly modified ARM-PCR method, built the TCR beta libraries. The two initial PCR rounds, roughly 9 cycles each, used TRBV1-TRBV30 forward and C-beta reverse primers. TCRdb independently ran MiXCR on the multiplex PCR reads; one entry per CDR3 protein. The profile shows 55,000 to 65,000 distinct CDR3 sequences, 71% of them singletons. Without any cell sorting, roughly 20-32 mg of bulk tissue yielded co-extracted RNA and DNA. The material sequenced was liver tumor tissue from sampling region 2. Subset reported: tumor region T2, inferior pole. These receptors all stem from a man aged 40-49 years with primary liver carcinoma and hepatitis B virus infection.

About this clonotype: This may arise from a read error, as a much more abundant clone is one base away. The gene calls are TRBV11-2 and TRBJ1-3, with a possible D match to TRBD1 (6 bases). Germline assignment: CDR1 SGHAT and CDR2 FQNNGV. The CDR3 has 14 residues. With 6 bases removed from V and 4 bases from J, the gap between germline ends came to 13 bases. CDR3 bases: TGTGCCAGCAGGCCCTCGACAGGAGGAAACACCATATATTTT. It encodes CASRPSTGGNTIYF.

This clonotype was seen more than once but under ten times. The chain couples TRBV4-1 to TRBJ2-3; D possibly matches TRBD1 or TRBD2 (5 bases each). The V gene's germline CDR1 is MGHRA and CDR2 YSYEKL. V dropped 1 base and J dropped 6 bases, with 14 bases sitting between them. The CDR3 totals 15 residues. The CDR3 spells CASSQADGTGDTQYF. The CDR3 bases are TGCGCCAGCAGCCAAGCGGACGGGACCGGGGATACGCAGTATTTT.

With respect to this clonotype: The germline gene is not matched at one end of the junction; a read error may be the cause. The gene calls are TRBV11-2 and TRBJ2-7, with TRBD1 as a possible D gene (6 bases). This CDR3 spans 16 amino acids. Germline loops: CDR1 SGHAT, CDR2 FQNNGV. The CDR3 reads CASRSHSSGTSHEQYF. For the CDR3, the DNA is TGCGCCAGCAGGTCCCATTCTTCCGGGACATCCCACGAGCAGTACTTC.

This clonotype is medium-sized (0.01 to 0.1%) within its sample. The chain is built from TRBV6-2 or TRBV6-3 and TRBJ1-1; unclear D gene. Looked up from germline, CDR1 is MNHEY and CDR2 is SVGEGT. The CDR3 consists of 12 residues. V was shortened by 2 bases and J by 2 bases, with 3 bases between the two germline ends. In DNA form, the CDR3 reads TGTGCCAGCAGTTACATTAACACTGAAGCTTTCTTT. Protein: CASSYINTEAFF.

This clonotype has a handful of counts. This rearrangement joins TRBV7-8 to TRBJ1-5, with no clear D. V dropped 5 bases and J dropped 4 bases, with 18 bases sitting between them. CDR1 is SGHVS and CDR2 is FQNEAQ in the germline V gene. CDR3 size: 16 residues. CDR3 bases: TGTGCCAGCAGCGAGCGGGGTAAAACTACGAATCAGCCCCAGCATTTT. Translation: CASSERGKTTNQPQHF.

About this clonotype itself: This may be a read error, as it is one base from a much larger clone. The V call is TRBV28, the J call TRBJ1-4, with D hard to call. The CDR3 is made up of 13 amino acids. Looked up from germline, CDR1 is MDHEN and CDR2 is SYDVKM. The CDR3 protein is CASSFQLNGKLFF. The CDR3 nucleotides read TGTGCCAGCAGTTTCCAGCTTAATGGAAAACTGTTTTTT.

A note on this clonotype: A much bigger clone sits one base away, suggesting this may be a read error. The gene calls are TRBV28 and TRBJ1-1, with D perhaps TRBD1 (5 bases). The CDR3 runs 19 residues. Germline values: CDR1 MDHEN, CDR2 SYDVKM. The CDR3 sequence: CTSSRKFGVGAGKNTEAFF. Here the CDR3 DNA reads TGTACCAGCAGTAGAAAATTTGGGGTTGGGGCAGGGAAAAACACTGAAGCTTTCTTT. Variable domain in full (rest from reference TRBV28 and TRBJ1-1): DVKVTQSSRYLVKRTGEKVFLECVQDMDHENMFWYRQDPGLGLRLIYFSYDVKMKEKGDIPEGYSVSREKKERFSLILESASTNQTSMYLCTSSRKFGVGAGKNTEAFFGQGTRLTVV.